Listed below are T cell receptor beta chains from one sample, sequenced in a study of glioma-infiltrating T cells after dendritic cell vaccination. Generated by immunoSEQ multiplex PCR, the TCRdb table keeps only in-frame clones and is missing some. This sample has about 50,000 clones, with around 89% found just once. The source was blood, collected after dendritic cell vaccination. These receptors all stem from a human donor with glioblastoma. Both conserved end residues are part of each CDR3. The D gene is left open where the match is weak.

d_gene	j_gene	v_gene	CDR3aa
TRBD1	TRBJ1-2	TRBV29-1	CSVLGTDSLF
NA	TRBJ1-1	TRBV28	CASSFRTVNTEAFF
TRBD1	TRBJ1-3	TRBV27	CASSSLQGATGNTIYF
NA	TRBJ2-3	TRBV27	CASSLLGLPGTDTQYF
TRBD1	TRBJ2-7	TRBV5-1	CASSFDRAYEQYF
NA	TRBJ1-2	TRBV6-1	CASSVGVRPLAF
NA	TRBJ1-3	TRBV4-3	CAGSQEPTGVSGNTIYF
NA	TRBJ2-7	TRBV6-1	CASSLTANSYEQYF
TRBD1	TRBJ2-1	TRBV19	CASSTRKTGVEQFF
NA	TRBJ1-3	TRBV5-1	CASSSGLISGNTIYF
NA	TRBJ1-5	TRBV6-1	CASSDSHNQPQHF
NA	TRBJ1-5	TRBV18	CASSPRREGGGSQPQHF
NA	TRBJ1-5	TRBV7-9	CASSGPGGQPQHF
NA	TRBJ2-7	TRBV15	CATSRVAGAYEQYF
NA	TRBJ1-1	TRBV18	CASSPSPEMNTEAFF
NA	TRBJ2-7	TRBV7-3	CASSHLPRTEQYF
TRBD2	TRBJ2-3	TRBV2	CASSGRDYTDTQYF
NA	TRBJ2-7	TRBV12-2	CASRRILAENYEQYF
NA	TRBJ1-2	TRBV30	CAWSVHQGYGYTF
TRBD1	TRBJ1-1	TRBV7-3	CASSLDRGTEAFF
NA	TRBJ1-2	TRBV28	CASISGGPKKANYGYTF
NA	TRBJ1-1	TRBV28	CASNRVDSEAFF
NA	TRBJ1-1	TRBV6-6	CASTATGIRTEAFF
NA	TRBJ1-1	TRBV13	CASSRTQTTEAFF
TRBD2	TRBJ2-7	TRBV9	CASSVEGTSGREQYF
NA	TRBJ2-1	TRBV27	CASLTSGSEQFF
TRBD1	TRBJ2-1	TRBV29-1	CSAMDRYNEQFF
TRBD2	TRBJ2-1	TRBV9	CASSVSGNHFNEQFF
TRBD1	TRBJ1-1	TRBV6-1	CASSEGRTGIRAEAFF
TRBD2	TRBJ2-4	TRBV18	CASSPPTSGKNIQYF
TRBD1	TRBJ2-1	TRBV30	CAWSPGQGVNEQFF
NA	TRBJ1-4	TRBV28	CASSFGGGWEKLFF
NA	TRBJ2-1	TRBV19	CASSMQGNEQFF
TRBD2	TRBJ2-3	TRBV7-2	CASSLVSSGTTDTQYF
NA	TRBJ1-5	TRBV10-3	CAISEGLNQPQHF
TRBD2	TRBJ2-1	TRBV25-1	CASSGTSGSYEQFF
NA	TRBJ1-1	TRBV4-1	CASKSGFNTEAFF
NA	TRBJ1-1	TRBV7-6	CASSLALGGRTEAFF
NA	TRBJ1-1	TRBV9	CASSVDRGMNTEAFF
TRBD1	TRBJ1-2	TRBV7-2	CASSFTGGGNYGYTF
TRBD2	TRBJ2-1	TRBV4-1	CASSRAGETNEQFF
NA	TRBJ2-7	TRBV29-1	CSVSLKLNYEQYF
TRBD2	TRBJ2-5	TRBV30	CAWSGSGSFQETQYF
TRBD2	TRBJ2-1	TRBV4-1	CASSQEGRGGSVRNEQFF
NA	TRBJ2-7	TRBV30	CAWSVSGRGEQYF
NA	TRBJ2-5	TRBV29-1	CSAKTGTQTQYF
TRBD2	TRBJ2-1	TRBV5-1	CASSYVPGRTSGFEQFF
NA	TRBJ1-5	TRBV27	CASSSSGGQPQHF
TRBD1	TRBJ1-3	TRBV30	CAWGDRAAGNTIYF
TRBD2	NA	TRBV19	CASTAGDRRNEQYF
TRBD1	TRBJ1-5	TRBV7-2	CASSSATGGPQPQHF